Each of the 10 T cell receptor beta chains below was sequenced from the same sample in a study of cytomegalovirus exposure and HLA in healthy donors. With 60 Vbeta and 13 Jbeta primers, the PCR was carried out. Clones were read by immunoSEQ multiplex PCR, and TCRdb kept only the in-frame ones, dropping some. The table has approximately 190,000 clones, about 85% seen once. Sequenced sample: PBMCs. The receptors here all came from a man between 50 and 59 years old in good health and CMV-seronegative.

This chain connects TRBV6-6 to TRBJ2-7, with a tentative D call TRBD1 (5 bases). The CDR3 extends over 13 amino acids. In germline, CDR1 is MNHNY, CDR2 SVGAGI (reference sequence). With 5 bases removed from V and 4 bases from J, the gap between germline ends came to 12 bases. CDR3 in DNA: TGTGCCAGCAGTCAGGACATCTTGTACGAGCAGTACTTC. Translated, it gives CASSQDILYEQYF.

The rearrangement links TRBV10-3 to TRBJ2-7; no reliable D call. The CDR3 has 13 residues. The germline V gene has CDR1 ENHRY and CDR2 SYGVKD. The ends were cut back, 7 bases at V and 0 bases at J, with 10 bases in the middle. Here the CDR3 DNA reads TGTGCCATCAAAGGCGGCAACTCCTACGAGCAGTACTTC. It is translated as CAIKGGNSYEQYF.

This clone occurred once. This chain joins TRBV5-1 and TRBJ2-7; TRBD1 matches at 9 bases. Losses at the gene ends were 3 bases for V and 2 bases for J; bases not matched to a gene: 3. Per the germline V gene, CDR1 is SGHRS and CDR2 is YFSETQ. The CDR3 has 14 residues. The CDR3 DNA sequence: TGCGCCAGCAGCTCGGGACAGGGCACCTACGAGCAGTACTTC. It codes for CASSSGQGTYEQYF.

The CDR3 sequence is CASSEARGGLDEQYF. The CDR3 bases are TGTGCCAGCAGCGAAGCCAGGGGAGGGTTGGACGAGCAGTACTTC. This chain joins TRBV13 and TRBJ2-7, with D perhaps TRBD2 (7 bases). CDR1 and CDR2 (germline): PRHDT, FYEKMQ (reference sequence). V dropped 5 bases and J dropped 5 bases, with 19 bases sitting between them. The CDR3 runs to 15 residues.

The chain recombines TRBV7-6 with TRBJ2-5; 8 bases match TRBD1. Losses at the gene ends were 5 bases for V and 1 base for J; bases not matched to a gene: 6. This CDR3 region has 15 residues. In germline, CDR1 is SGHVS, CDR2 FNYEAQ. CDR3 DNA sequence: TGTGCCAGCAGCCAGGGTGACAGGGGCCAAGAGACCCAGTACTTC. Translation gives CASSQGDRGQETQYF.

The chain employs TRBV5-8 and TRBJ1-1; no definite D call. The CDR3 runs 14 residues. Trimming pared 1 base from V and 0 bases from J, leaving 7 bases between. Germline CDR1 is SGHTS and CDR2 is YDEGEE. The CDR3 coding sequence is TGTGCCAGCAGCTTGTACGGGTTGAACACTGAAGCTTTCTTT. This sequence encodes CASSLYGLNTEAFF.

This rearrangement joins TRBV10-2 to TRBJ1-2, with D possibly matching TRBD1 (5 bases). The CDR3 runs to 13 residues. Germline V lookup: CDR1 WSHSY, CDR2 SAAADI. V lost 7 bases, J lost 4 bases, and 13 bases lay in between. This chain's CDR3 is CASTQDSLYGYTF. The CDR3 nucleotides are TGCGCCAGCACCCAAGACAGTCTCTATGGCTACACCTTC.

Only a few counts were recorded for this clone. This rearrangement joins TRBV30 to TRBJ1-1; 7 nucleotides align to TRBD1. This CDR3 region has 15 residues. Trimming took 2 bases from V and 5 from J; bases not matched to a gene: 11. CDR1 is GTSNPN and CDR2 is SVGIG in the germline V gene (reference sequence). The CDR3 spells CAWSPTTGSRTEAFF. The DNA of the CDR3 is TGTGCCTGGAGTCCGACGACAGGGTCAAGAACTGAAGCTTTCTTT.

V gene TRBV5-1 combines with J gene TRBJ1-2; TRBD1 is a possible D gene (5 bases). This CDR3 has 15 amino acids. Per the germline V gene, CDR1 is SGHRS and CDR2 is YFSETQ. V lost 4 bases to trimming and J lost 1 base, with 14 bases between them. The CDR3, as DNA: TGCGCCAGCAGCCTCGGGATGGGGGGTAACTATGGCTACACCTTC. Its protein is CASSLGMGGNYGYTF.

V and J are TRBV4-1 and TRBJ1-1, with a possible D match to TRBD1 (6 bases). Germline V CDR1 and CDR2: MGHRA, YSYEKL. The CDR3 covers 15 residues. V was clipped by 0 bases and J by 3 bases, with 11 bases between them. CDR3 sequence (DNA): TGCGCCAGCAGCCAAGAAGGGGGGAGGGACACTGAAGCTTTCTTT. Translation gives CASSQEGGRDTEAFF.